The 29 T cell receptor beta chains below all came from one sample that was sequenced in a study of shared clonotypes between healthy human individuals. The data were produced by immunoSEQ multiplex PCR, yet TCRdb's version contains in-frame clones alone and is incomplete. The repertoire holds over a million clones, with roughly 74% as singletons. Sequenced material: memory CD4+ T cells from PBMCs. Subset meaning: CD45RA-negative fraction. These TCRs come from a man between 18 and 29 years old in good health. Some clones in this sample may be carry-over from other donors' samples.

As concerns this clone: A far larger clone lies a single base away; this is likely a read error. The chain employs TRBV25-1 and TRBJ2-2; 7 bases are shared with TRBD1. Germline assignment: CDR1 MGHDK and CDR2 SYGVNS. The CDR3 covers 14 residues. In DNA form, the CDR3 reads TGTGCCAGCAGCCTGTTAGGGGGCTTGGGGGAGCAGTTTTTT. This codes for CASSLLGGLGEQFF.

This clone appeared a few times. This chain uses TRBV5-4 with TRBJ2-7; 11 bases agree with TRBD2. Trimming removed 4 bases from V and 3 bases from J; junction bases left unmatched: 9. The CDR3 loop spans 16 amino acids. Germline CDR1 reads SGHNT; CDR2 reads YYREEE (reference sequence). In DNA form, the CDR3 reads TGTGCCAGCAGCACGGGGACTAGCGGCCCATACTACGAGCAGTACTTC. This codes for CASSTGTSGPYYEQYF.

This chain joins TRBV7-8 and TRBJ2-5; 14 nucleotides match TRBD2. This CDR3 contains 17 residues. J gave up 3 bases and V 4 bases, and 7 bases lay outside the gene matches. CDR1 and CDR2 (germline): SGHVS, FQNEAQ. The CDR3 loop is CASSSGLAGVSKETQYF. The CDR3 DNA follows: TGTGCCAGCAGCTCGGGACTAGCGGGAGTCTCCAAAGAGACCCAGTACTTC.

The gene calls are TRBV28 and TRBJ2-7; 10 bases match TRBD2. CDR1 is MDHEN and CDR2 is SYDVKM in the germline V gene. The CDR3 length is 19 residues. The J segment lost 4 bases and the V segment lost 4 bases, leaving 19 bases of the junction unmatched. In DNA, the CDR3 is TGTGCCAGCAGTTCCCGGGAGCCGACTAGCGGGCTTCTGGGTTACGAGCAGTACTTC. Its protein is CASSSREPTSGLLGYEQYF.

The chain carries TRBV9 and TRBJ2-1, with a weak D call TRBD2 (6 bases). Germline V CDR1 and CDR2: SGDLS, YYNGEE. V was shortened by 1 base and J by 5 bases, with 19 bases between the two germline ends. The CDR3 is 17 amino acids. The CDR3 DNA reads TGTGCCAGCAGCGTAAATGTAAGGAGCGGGCCCGACAATGAGCAGTTCTTC. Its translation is CASSVNVRSGPDNEQFF.

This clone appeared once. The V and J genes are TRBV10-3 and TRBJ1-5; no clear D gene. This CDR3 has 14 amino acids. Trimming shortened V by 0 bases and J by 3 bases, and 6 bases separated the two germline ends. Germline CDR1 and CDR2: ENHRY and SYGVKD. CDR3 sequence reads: CAISESNPNQPQHF. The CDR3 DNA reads TGTGCCATCAGTGAGTCGAACCCCAATCAGCCCCAGCATTTT.

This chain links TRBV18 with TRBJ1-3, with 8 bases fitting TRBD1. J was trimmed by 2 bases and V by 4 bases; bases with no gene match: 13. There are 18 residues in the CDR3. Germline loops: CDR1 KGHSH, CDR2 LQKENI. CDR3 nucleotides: TGTGCCAGCTCACGGTCGGCGTCCAGGGGGCAAGCTGGAAACACCATATATTTT. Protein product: CASSRSASRGQAGNTIYF.

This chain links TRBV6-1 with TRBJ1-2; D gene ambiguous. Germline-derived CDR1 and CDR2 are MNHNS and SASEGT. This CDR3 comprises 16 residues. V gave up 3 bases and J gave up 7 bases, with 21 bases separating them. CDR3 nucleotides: TGTGCCAGCAGTGACCAATTTTGGTACCCAGCCAGTGGCTACACCTTC. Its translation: CASSDQFWYPASGYTF.

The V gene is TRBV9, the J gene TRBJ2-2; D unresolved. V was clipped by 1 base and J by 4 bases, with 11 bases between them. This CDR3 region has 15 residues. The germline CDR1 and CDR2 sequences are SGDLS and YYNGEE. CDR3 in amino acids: CASSVLSGFTGELFF. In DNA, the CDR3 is TGTGCCAGCAGCGTACTATCTGGGTTCACCGGGGAGCTGTTTTTT.

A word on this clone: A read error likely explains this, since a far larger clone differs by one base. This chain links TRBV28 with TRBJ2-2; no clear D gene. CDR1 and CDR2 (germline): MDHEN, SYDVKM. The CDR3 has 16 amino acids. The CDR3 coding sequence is TGTGCCAGCAGATTATCTTCCCTCCGGGCCGCCGGGGAGCTGTTTTTT. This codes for CASRLSSLRAAGELFF.

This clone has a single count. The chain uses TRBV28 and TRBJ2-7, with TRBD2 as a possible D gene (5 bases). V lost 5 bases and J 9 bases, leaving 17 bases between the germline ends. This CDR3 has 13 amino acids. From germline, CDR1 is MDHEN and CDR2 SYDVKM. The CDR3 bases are TGTGCCAGCAGTCCCCCAGGAGTGCGGGTGCAGTACTTC. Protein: CASSPPGVRVQYF.

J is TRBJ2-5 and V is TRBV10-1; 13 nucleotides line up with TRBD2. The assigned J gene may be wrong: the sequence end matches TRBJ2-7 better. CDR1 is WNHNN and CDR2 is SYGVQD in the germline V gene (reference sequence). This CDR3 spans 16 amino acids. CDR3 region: CASRGGTSGITYEQYF. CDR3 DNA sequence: TGCGCCAGCAGAGGCGGGACTAGCGGGATCACCTACGAGCAGTACTTC.

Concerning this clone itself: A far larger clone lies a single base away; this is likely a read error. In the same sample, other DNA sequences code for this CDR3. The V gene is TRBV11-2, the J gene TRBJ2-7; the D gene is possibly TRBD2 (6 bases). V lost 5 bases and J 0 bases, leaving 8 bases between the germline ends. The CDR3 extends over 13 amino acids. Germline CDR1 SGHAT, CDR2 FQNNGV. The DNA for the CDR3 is TGTGCCAGCAGCCGGGACTTCTCCTACGAGCAGTACTTC. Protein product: CASSRDFSYEQYF.

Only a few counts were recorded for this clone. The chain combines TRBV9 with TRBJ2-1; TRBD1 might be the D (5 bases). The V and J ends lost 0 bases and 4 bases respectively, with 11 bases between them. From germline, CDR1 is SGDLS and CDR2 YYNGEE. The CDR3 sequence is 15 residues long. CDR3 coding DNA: TGTGCCAGCAGCGTAGTGGCAGGGAATTACAATGAGCAGTTCTTC. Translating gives CASSVVAGNYNEQFF.

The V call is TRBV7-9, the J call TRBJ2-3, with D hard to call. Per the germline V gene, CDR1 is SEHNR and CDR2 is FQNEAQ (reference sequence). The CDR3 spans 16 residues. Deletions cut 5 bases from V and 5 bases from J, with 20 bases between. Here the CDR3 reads CASSPEFLSLVDTQYF. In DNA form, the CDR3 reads TGTGCCAGCAGCCCGGAGTTTCTTAGCCTTGTAGATACGCAGTATTTT.

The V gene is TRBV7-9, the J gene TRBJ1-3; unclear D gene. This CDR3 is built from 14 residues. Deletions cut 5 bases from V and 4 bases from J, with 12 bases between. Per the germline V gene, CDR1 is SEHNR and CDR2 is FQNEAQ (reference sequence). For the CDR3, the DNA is TGTGCCAGCAGCCCGCCGATATTAGGAAACACCATATATTTT. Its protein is CASSPPILGNTIYF.

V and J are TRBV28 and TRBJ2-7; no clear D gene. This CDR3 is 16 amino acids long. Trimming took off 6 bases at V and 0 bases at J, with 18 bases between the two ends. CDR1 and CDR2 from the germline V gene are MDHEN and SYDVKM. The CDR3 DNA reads TGTGCCAGCAGCTCGATTTACATGGCAAGCTCCTACGAGCAGTACTTC. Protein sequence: CASSSIYMASSYEQYF.

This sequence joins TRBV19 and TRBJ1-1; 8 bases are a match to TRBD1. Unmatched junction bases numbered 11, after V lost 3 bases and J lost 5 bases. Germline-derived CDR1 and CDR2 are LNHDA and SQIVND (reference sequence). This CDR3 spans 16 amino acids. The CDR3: CASSIGAGGAETEAFF. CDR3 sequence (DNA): TGTGCCAGTAGTATCGGGGCAGGGGGCGCGGAAACTGAAGCTTTCTTT.

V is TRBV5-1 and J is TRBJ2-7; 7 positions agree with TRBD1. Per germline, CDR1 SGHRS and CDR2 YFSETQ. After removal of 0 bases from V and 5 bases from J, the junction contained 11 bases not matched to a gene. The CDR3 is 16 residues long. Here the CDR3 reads CASSLGPVTGLDEQYF. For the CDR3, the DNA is TGCGCCAGCAGCTTGGGCCCTGTGACAGGGCTCGACGAGCAGTACTTC.

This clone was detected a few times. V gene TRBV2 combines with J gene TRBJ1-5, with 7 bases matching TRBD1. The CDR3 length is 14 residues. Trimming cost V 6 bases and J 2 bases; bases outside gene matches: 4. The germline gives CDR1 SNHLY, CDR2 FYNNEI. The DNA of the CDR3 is TGTGCCAGCAGCTCAGACAGGGGCAATCAGCCCCAGCATTTT. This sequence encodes CASSSDRGNQPQHF. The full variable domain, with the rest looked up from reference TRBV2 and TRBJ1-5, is EPEVTQTPSHQVTQMGQEVILRCVPISNHLYFYWYRQILGQKVEFLVSFYNNEISEKSEIFDDQFSVERPDGSNFTLKIRSTKLEDSAMYFCASSSDRGNQPQHFGDGTRLSIL.

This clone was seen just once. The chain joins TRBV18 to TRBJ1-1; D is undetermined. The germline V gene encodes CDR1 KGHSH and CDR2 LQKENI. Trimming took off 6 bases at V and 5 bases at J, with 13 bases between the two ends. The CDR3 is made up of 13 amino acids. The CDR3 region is CASSQKVGTEAFF. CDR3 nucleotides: TGTGCCAGCTCGCAAAAGGTGGGAACTGAAGCTTTCTTT.

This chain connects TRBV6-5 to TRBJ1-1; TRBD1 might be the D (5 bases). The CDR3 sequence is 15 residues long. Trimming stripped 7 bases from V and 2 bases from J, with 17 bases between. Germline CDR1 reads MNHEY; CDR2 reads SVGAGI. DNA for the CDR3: TGTGCCAGCATTCCCAGCGGGACGGGAAACACTGAAGCTTTCTTT. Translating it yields CASIPSGTGNTEAFF.

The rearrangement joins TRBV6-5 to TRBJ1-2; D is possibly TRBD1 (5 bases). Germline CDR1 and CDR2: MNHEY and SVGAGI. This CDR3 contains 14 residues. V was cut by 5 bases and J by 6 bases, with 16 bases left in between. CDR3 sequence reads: CASSQRGLTDGYTF. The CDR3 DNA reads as TGTGCCAGCAGTCAGAGGGGCTTGACGGATGGCTACACCTTC.

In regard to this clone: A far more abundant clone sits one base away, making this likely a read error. The CDR3, as DNA: TGCAGTGCCCCAGGGGACACTGAAGCTTTCTTT. Its translation is CSAPGDTEAFF. V is TRBV20-1 and J is TRBJ1-1, with D possibly being TRBD1 (6 bases). V lost 6 bases, J lost 3 bases, and 8 bases lay in between. Per the germline V gene, CDR1 is DFQATT and CDR2 is SNEGSKA (reference sequence). The CDR3 covers 11 residues.

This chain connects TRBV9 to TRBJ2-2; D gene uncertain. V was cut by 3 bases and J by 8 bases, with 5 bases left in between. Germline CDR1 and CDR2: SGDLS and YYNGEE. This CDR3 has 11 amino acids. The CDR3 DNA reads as TGTGCCAGCAGCGGCCATGGGGAGCTGTTTTTT. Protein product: CASSGHGELFF.

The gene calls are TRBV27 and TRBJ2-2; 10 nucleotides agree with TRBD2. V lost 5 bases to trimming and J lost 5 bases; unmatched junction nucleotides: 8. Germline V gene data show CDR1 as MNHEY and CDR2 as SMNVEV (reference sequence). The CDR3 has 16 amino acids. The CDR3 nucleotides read TGTGCCAGCAGTATGTACCGGACTAGCGGTACCGGGGAGCTGTTTTTT. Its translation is CASSMYRTSGTGELFF.

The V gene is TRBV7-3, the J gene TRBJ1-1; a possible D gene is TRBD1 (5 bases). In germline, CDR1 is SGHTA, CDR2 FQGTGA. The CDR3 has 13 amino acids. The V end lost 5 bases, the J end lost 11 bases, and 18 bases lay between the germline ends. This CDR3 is CASSPPSGRLAFF. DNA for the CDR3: TGTGCCAGCAGCCCCCCTTCAGGGAGGTTGGCTTTCTTT.

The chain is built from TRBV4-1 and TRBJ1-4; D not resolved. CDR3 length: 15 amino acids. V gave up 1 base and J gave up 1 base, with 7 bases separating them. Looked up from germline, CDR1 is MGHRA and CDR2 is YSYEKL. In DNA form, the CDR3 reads TGCGCCAGCAGCCAAGTCGGGAAAACTAATGAAAAACTGTTTTTT. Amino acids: CASSQVGKTNEKLFF.

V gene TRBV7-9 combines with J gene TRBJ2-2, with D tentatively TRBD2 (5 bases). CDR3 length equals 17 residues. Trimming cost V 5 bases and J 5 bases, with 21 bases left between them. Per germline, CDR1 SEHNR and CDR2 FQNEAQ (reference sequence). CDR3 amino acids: CASSIKLGLSGTGELFF. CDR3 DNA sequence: TGTGCCAGCAGCATTAAACTAGGGCTTTCGGGTACCGGGGAGCTGTTTTTT.